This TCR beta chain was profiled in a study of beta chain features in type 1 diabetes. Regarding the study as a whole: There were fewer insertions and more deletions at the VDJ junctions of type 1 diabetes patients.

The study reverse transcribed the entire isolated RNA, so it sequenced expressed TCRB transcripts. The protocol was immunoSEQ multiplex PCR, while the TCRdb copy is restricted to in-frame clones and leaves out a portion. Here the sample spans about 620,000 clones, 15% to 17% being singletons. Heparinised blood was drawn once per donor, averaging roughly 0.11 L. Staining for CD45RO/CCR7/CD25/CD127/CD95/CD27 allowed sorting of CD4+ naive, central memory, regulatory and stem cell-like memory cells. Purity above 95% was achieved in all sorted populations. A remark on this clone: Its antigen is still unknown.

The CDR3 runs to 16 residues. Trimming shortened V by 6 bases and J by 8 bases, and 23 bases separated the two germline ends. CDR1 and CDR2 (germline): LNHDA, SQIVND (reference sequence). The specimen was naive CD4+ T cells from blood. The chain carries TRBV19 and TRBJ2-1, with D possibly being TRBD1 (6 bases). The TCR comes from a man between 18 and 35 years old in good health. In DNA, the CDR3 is TGTGCCAGTAGAGATAACAGGGATTGGAGAAACGATGAGCAGTTCTTC. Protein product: CASRDNRDWRNDEQFF.